This TCR beta chain was captured by sequencing in a study of blood T cell repertoires in COVID-19. The wider study: Samples of COVID-19 (acute and convalescent) were obtained from the United States, Italy and Spain.

Study processing details: It was from reference gene primer amplification that nucleated cell counts were estimated. Measured with immunoSEQ multiplex PCR; TCRdb has only the in-frame clones, and not every one. V and J calls and clone size are given by that table; D and trimming were obtained from the DNA. The data contain some 290,000 clones, around four fifths of them seen just once; the ten biggest clones take up about 4.5%. V shed 2 bases, J shed 7 bases, and the junction held 15 bases outside the gene matches. Germline-derived CDR1 and CDR2 are MNHNS and SASEGT. The CDR3 has 17 residues. The sequencing sample was made of peripheral blood. The TCR originated in a man in his sixties who had recovered from COVID-19. This chain uses TRBV6-1 with TRBJ2-7, with 9 bases fitting TRBD2. The CDR3 sequence is CASSEWLSGGRDWEQYF. The DNA of the CDR3 is TGTGCCAGCAGTGAATGGTTGTCGGGCGGGAGGGACTGGGAGCAGTACTTC.